These T cell receptor beta chains were read from a single sample in a study of blood T cells in healthy people across ages. TCRdb ran MiXCR on the 5' RACE reads and lists one entry per CDR3 protein. The data show approximately 820,000 distinct CDR3 sequences, around two fifths seen once. Sequenced material: blood. Receptors were obtained from a man between 60 and 70 years old in good health. The CDR3 runs from the conserved cysteine through the conserved F or W. D genes are given only for firm matches. Size values are once, few and many counts, or a class for expanded clones, and some rows have none.

>TRBJ1-1|.|.|TRBV14
CASSQESSFEAFF
TGTGCCAGCAGCCAAGAGAGTTCGTTCGAAGCTTTCTTT
>TRBJ2-3|.|.|TRBV4-3
CASSQDRAGRTDTQYF
TGCGCCAGCAGCCAAGATCGTGCGGGGCGCACAGATACGCAGTATTTT
>TRBJ2-7|TRBD2|few|TRBV18
CASSERGATNEQYF
TGTGCCAGCTCAGAGCGGGGGGCGACCAACGAGCAGTACTTC
>TRBJ1-2|TRBD1|few|TRBV12-3/TRBV12-4
CASRPQGAEGYTF
TGTGCCAGCAGGCCACAGGGGGCTGAGGGCTACACCTTC
>TRBJ2-7|.|.|TRBV6-1
CASAGNYEQYF
TGTGCCAGCGCAGGGAACTACGAGCAGTACTTC
>TRBJ2-1|.|few|TRBV7-2
CASALETVNEQFF
TGTGCCAGCGCCCTGGAGACAGTAAATGAGCAGTTCTTC
>TRBJ2-3|TRBD2|.|TRBV20-1
CSASHRLAGSTDTQYF
TGCAGTGCGAGCCATAGACTAGCGGGGTCCACAGATACGCAGTATTTT
>TRBJ2-4|.|few|TRBV6-5
CASSQGRGNIQYF
TGTGCCAGCAGTCAGGGGAGGGGAAACATTCAGTACTTC
>TRBJ2-7|TRBD2|.|TRBV12-3/TRBV12-4
CASSYEGLVYEQYF
TGTGCCAGCAGTTACGAAGGACTAGTCTACGAGCAGTACTTC
>TRBJ2-5|TRBD1|.|TRBV29-1
CSDSAMGQGALDF
TGCAGCGACAGCGCCATGGGACAGGGGGCTTTGGACTTC
>TRBJ2-1|TRBD2|.|TRBV7-2
CASSFRLADNEQFF
TGTGCCAGCAGCTTCCGACTAGCGGATAATGAGCAGTTCTTC
>TRBJ1-1|TRBD1|.|TRBV6-6
CASSSNSGTGDAEAFF
TGTGCCAGCAGTTCGAACTCCGGGACAGGGGACGCTGAAGCTTTCTTT
>TRBJ2-5|.|.|TRBV7-2
CASSPPGPYLKTQYF
TGTGCCAGCAGCCCGCCGGGGCCCTACCTAAAGACCCAGTACTTC
>TRBJ2-3|TRBD1|.|TRBV7-2
CASRRDRGTDTQYF
TGTGCCAGCAGACGGGACAGAGGCACAGATACGCAGTATTTT
>TRBJ2-7|.|few|TRBV2
CASSAEGRDYEQYF
TGTGCCAGCAGTGCCGAAGGCAGGGACTACGAGCAGTACTTC
>TRBJ2-1|.|many|TRBV7-2
CASSLGVGGNEQFF
TGTGCCAGCAGCCTAGGGGTCGGCGGAAATGAGCAGTTCTTC
>TRBJ2-7|.|.|TRBV29-1
CSVEGGIPNEQYF
TGCAGCGTTGAGGGGGGAATCCCCAATGAGCAGTACTTC
>TRBJ2-5|.|.|TRBV28
CASSFPQDLKSQYF
TGTGCCAGCAGTTTCCCGCAGGACCTAAAGTCCCAGTACTTC
>TRBJ2-5|TRBD1|.|TRBV6-2/TRBV6-3
CASSYTTPGQEIKETQYF
TGTGCCAGCAGTTACACTACCCCGGGACAGGAGATAAAAGAGACCCAGTACTTC
>TRBJ1-2|.|.|TRBV6-1
CASSEGAGMEGYTF
TGTGCCAGCAGTGAAGGCGCTGGAATGGAAGGCTACACCTTC
>TRBJ2-5|TRBD2|many|TRBV4-1
CASSQESGTSGGIQETQYF
TGCGCCAGCAGCCAAGAGAGCGGGACTAGCGGGGGGATCCAAGAGACCCAGTACTTC
>TRBJ1-4|TRBD1|few|TRBV10-3
CASSTSGQPNEKLFF
TGTGCCAGCTCGACCTCGGGACAGCCTAATGAAAAACTGTTTTTT
>TRBJ2-1|TRBD2|.|TRBV29-1
CSVVPSGGRSSEQFF
TGCAGCGTTGTCCCTAGCGGGGGGCGGAGTAGTGAGCAGTTCTTC
>TRBJ1-2|.|.|TRBV20-1
CSARAVRGYTF
TGCAGTGCTAGAGCGGTTAGGGGCTACACCTTC
>TRBJ1-6|.|.|TRBV6-5
CASSYLGAGGYNSPLHF
TGTGCCAGCAGTTACCTGGGGGCGGGGGGATATAATTCACCCCTCCACTTT
>TRBJ2-1|TRBD2|.|TRBV6-5
CASSYRNPTSGDNNEQFF
TGTGCCAGCAGTTACAGGAACCCGACTAGCGGGGATAACAATGAGCAGTTCTTC
>TRBJ2-7|TRBD2|.|TRBV10-3
CAIRPGLVIDEQYF
TGTGCCATCAGGCCGGGACTAGTAATCGACGAGCAGTACTTC
>TRBJ1-1|.|once|TRBV11-2
CASSPPVGNTEAFF
TGTGCCAGCAGCCCTCCGGTGGGTAACACTGAAGCTTTCTTT
>TRBJ2-1|TRBD2|.|TRBV20-1
CSGSGGVSSYNEQFF
TGCAGTGGTAGCGGGGGCGTAAGCTCCTACAATGAGCAGTTCTTC
>TRBJ2-3|TRBD1|.|TRBV25-1
CASSITGVSDMYF
TGTGCCAGCAGTATTACAGGGGTCTCCGACATGTATTTT
>TRBJ2-5|.|.|TRBV7-8
CASSLAARVQETQYF
TGTGCCAGCAGCTTAGCGGCCCGAGTCCAAGAGACCCAGTACTTC
>TRBJ1-2|.|.|TRBV7-3
CASSLTGTFGYTF
TGTGCCAGCAGCCTTACGGGGACATTTGGCTACACCTTC
>TRBJ2-1|.|.|TRBV24-1
CATSRTGNSGGYANEQFF
TGTGCCACCAGTCGGACAGGGAATAGCGGGGGTTACGCCAATGAGCAGTTCTTC
>TRBJ1-6|TRBD1|.|TRBV20-1
CSARAGTVNSPLHF
TGCAGTGCTAGAGCCGGGACAGTGAATTCACCCCTCCACTTT
>TRBJ2-1|.|.|TRBV15
CATSRGGTTNEQFF
TGTGCCACCAGCAGAGGCGGGACAACGAATGAGCAGTTCTTC
>TRBJ2-5|.|.|TRBV5-1
CASSTSPTVVHEQYF
TGCGCCAGCAGCACAAGCCCCACAGTTGTCCATGAGCAGTACTTC
>TRBJ1-4|.|.|TRBV12-3/TRBV12-4
CASSPGANNEKLFF
TGTGCCAGCAGCCCCGGAGCGAATAATGAAAAACTGTTTTTT
>TRBJ1-4|.|once|TRBV7-9
CASSLSAQGNEKLFF
TGTGCCAGCAGCTTATCGGCACAGGGCAACGAAAAACTGTTTTTT
>TRBJ2-1|.|few|TRBV4-3
CASSRGRDEQFF
TGCGCCAGCAGCAGGGGCAGGGATGAGCAGTTCTTC
>TRBJ2-1|TRBD2|.|TRBV10-2
CASSESGGDDNEQFF
TGCGCCAGCAGTGAGTCGGGGGGGGATGACAATGAGCAGTTCTTC
>TRBJ2-2|TRBD2|once|TRBV27
CASSSELAGGDTGELFF
TGTGCTAGCAGTTCCGAACTAGCGGGGGGTGACACCGGGGAGCTGTTTTTT
>TRBJ2-7|.|many|TRBV3-1
CASSQGRNSYEQYF
TGTGCCAGCAGCCAAGGGCGGAATTCCTACGAGCAGTACTTC
>TRBJ1-2|TRBD1|.|TRBV30
CAWRNRGAFGYGYTF
TGTGCCTGGAGAAACAGGGGGGCCTTTGGCTATGGCTACACCTTC
>TRBJ2-7|.|many|TRBV7-2
CASSSTYEQYF
TGTGCCAGCAGCTCCACCTACGAGCAGTACTTC
>TRBJ2-7|.|.|TRBV5-6
CASSLRNLADLFSYEQYF
TGTGCCAGCAGCCTCCGGAACTTAGCGGACCTTTTTAGCTACGAGCAGTACTTC
>TRBJ1-2|.|few|TRBV20-1
CSYAVRRDYGYTF
TGCAGTTACGCTGTTCGGCGGGACTATGGCTACACCTTC
>TRBJ2-7|.|.|TRBV3-1
CASSVIWAGANEQYF
TGTGCCAGCAGCGTTATCTGGGCGGGGGCAAACGAGCAGTACTTC
>TRBJ2-5|TRBD2|.|TRBV28
CASSGLVSWWTQYF
TGTGCCAGCAGTGGACTAGTGTCCTGGTGGACCCAGTACTTC
>TRBJ2-7|.|many|TRBV6-6
CASSYDPTYEQYF
TGTGCCAGCAGTTACGACCCAACCTACGAGCAGTACTTC
>TRBJ2-1|.|few|TRBV12-3/TRBV12-4
CASSFAADLNEQFF
TGTGCCAGCAGTTTTGCCGCCGATCTCAATGAGCAGTTCTTC
>TRBJ2-3|.|.|TRBV7-6
CASSSWRDSDTDTQYF
TGTGCCAGCAGCTCATGGCGGGACTCCGACACAGATACGCAGTATTTT
>TRBJ2-5|.|.|TRBV11-2
CASSQDSSETQYF
TGTGCCAGCAGCCAGGACAGTTCGGAGACCCAGTACTTC
>TRBJ1-6|.|.|TRBV6-6
CASRGLRGGGNSPLHF
TGTGCCAGCAGGGGGCTACGAGGGGGGGGTAATTCACCCCTCCACTTT
>TRBJ2-7|.|few|TRBV2
CASKPTPGEQYF
TGTGCCAGCAAACCGACCCCTGGGGAGCAGTACTTC
>TRBJ2-3|.|.|TRBV5-1
CASSFGTQSTDTQYF
TGCGCCAGCAGCTTCGGGACACAAAGCACAGATACGCAGTATTTT
>TRBJ2-4|TRBD1|few|TRBV5-8
CASSERPGQGRNIQYF
TGTGCCAGCAGCGAGAGACCGGGACAGGGTCGTAACATTCAGTACTTC
>TRBJ1-1|.|.|TRBV29-1
CSAQRTYSGEAFF
TGCAGCGCCCAACGGACCTATTCGGGTGAAGCTTTCTTT
>TRBJ2-7|TRBD1|.|TRBV29-1
CSVGTGWNEQYF
TGCAGCGTTGGGACAGGGTGGAACGAGCAGTACTTC